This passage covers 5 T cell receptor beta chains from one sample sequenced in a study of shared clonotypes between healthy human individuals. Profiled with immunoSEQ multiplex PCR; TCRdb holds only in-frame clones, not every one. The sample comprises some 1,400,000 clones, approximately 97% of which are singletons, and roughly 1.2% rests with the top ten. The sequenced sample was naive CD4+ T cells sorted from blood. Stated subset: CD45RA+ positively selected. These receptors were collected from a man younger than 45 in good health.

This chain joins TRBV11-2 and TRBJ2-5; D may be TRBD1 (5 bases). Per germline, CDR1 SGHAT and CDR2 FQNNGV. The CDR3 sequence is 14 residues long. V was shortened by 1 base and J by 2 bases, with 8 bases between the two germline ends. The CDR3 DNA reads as TGTGCCAGCAGCTTAGTGGGGCCGCAAGAGACCCAGTACTTC. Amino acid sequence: CASSLVGPQETQYF. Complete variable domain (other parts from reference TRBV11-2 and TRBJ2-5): EAGVAQSPRYKIIEKRQSVAFWCNPISGHATLYWYQQILGQGPKLLIQFQNNGVVDDSQLPKDRFSAERLKGVDSTLKIQPAKLEDSAVYLCASSLVGPQETQYFGPGTRLLVL.

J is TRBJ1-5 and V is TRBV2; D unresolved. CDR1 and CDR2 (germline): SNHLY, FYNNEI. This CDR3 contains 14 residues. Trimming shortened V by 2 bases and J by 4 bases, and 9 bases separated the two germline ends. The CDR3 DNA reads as TGTGCCAGCAGTGAATCCCAAGGGAATCAGCCCCAGCATTTT. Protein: CASSESQGNQPQHF.

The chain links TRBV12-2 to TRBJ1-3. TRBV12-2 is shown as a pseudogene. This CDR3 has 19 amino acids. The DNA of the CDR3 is TGTGCAAGTCGCTTAGCGGGAGGTTGGGGGAGTAGAAATAGAAACACCATATATTTT. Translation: CASRLAGGWGSRNRNTIYF.

The CDR3 sequence is CASSVALSSGRSTDTQYF. The DNA for the CDR3 is TGTGCCAGCAGCGTAGCTTTGTCTAGCGGGAGGAGCACAGATACGCAGTATTTT. The V and J genes are TRBV9 and TRBJ2-3; 11 bases fit TRBD2. V lost 0 bases and J lost 0; bases outside the gene matches: 6. Germline loops: CDR1 SGDLS, CDR2 YYNGEE. CDR3 length: 18 residues.

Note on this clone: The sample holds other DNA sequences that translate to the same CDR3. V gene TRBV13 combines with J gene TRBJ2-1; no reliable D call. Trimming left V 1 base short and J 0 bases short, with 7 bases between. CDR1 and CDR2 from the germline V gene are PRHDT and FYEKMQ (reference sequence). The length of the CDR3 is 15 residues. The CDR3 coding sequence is TGTGCCAGCAGCTTAGATGGAAGCTCCTACAATGAGCAGTTCTTC. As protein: CASSLDGSSYNEQFF.